This TCR beta chain came from a study of shared clonotypes between healthy human individuals. Findings and caveats of the study: What naive subsets generally showed was a larger estimated richness than memory subsets showed.

On this clone itself: What it binds is unknown.

Only in-frame clones appear in the TCRdb table, and some are missing; sequencing was by immunoSEQ multiplex PCR. The sample lists roughly 2.1 million clones; more than 85% were seen once. Trimming shortened V by 1 base and J by 2 bases, and 10 bases separated the two germline ends. CDR3 length equals 15 residues. Germline V gives CDR1 SGHRS, CDR2 YFSETQ. Naive CD8 isolation took CD45RO-negative cells positively selected for CCR7 and excluded terminally differentiated effector memory CD45RA+ cells. Sample: naive CD8+ T cells from PBMCs. The sequence derives from a man aged 18 to 29 in good health. Some clones in this sample may be carry-over from other donors' samples. This chain connects TRBV5-1 to TRBJ2-1; D may match TRBD1 or TRBD2 (6 bases each). In DNA form, the CDR3 reads TGCGCCAGCAGCTTGTCCGGGGGCACCTACAATGAGCAGTTCTTC. It specifies CASSLSGGTYNEQFF.